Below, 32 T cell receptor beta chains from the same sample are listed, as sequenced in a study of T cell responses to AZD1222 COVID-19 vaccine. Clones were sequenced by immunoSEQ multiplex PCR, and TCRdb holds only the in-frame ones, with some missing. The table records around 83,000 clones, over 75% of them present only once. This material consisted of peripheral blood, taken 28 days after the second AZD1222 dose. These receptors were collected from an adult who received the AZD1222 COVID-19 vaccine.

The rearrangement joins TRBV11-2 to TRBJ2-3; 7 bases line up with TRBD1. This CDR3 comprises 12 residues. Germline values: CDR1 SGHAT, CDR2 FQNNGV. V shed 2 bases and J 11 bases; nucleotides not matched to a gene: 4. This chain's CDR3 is CASSLRGGGQYF. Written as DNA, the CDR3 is TGTGCCAGCAGCTTAAGAGGGGGCGGGCAGTATTTT.

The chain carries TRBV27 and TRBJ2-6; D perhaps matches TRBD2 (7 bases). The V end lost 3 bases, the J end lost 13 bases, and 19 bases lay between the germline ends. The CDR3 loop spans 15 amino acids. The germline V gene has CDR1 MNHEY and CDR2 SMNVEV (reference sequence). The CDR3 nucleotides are TGTGCCAGCAGTTTCTCCAGGGGCGGGGGTGTAGTCCTGACTTTC. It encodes CASSFSRGGGVVLTF.

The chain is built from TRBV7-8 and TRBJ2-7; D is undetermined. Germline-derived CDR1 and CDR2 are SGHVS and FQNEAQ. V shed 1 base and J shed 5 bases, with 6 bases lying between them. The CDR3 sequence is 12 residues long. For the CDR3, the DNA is TGTGCCAGCAGCTTAGTAACGGACGAGCAGTACTTC. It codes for CASSLVTDEQYF.

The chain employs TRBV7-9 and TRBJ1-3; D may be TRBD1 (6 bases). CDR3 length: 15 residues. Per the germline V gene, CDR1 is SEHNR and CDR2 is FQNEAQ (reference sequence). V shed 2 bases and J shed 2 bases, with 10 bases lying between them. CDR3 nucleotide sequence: TGTGCCAGCAGCTTAAATCAGGGGACTGGAAACACCATATATTTT. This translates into CASSLNQGTGNTIYF.

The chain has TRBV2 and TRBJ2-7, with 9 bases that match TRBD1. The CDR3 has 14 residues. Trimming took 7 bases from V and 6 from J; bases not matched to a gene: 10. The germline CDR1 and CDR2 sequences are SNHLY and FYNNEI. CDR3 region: CASILDRGLIEQYF. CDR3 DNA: TGTGCCAGCATCCTGGACAGGGGTCTCATCGAGCAGTACTTC.

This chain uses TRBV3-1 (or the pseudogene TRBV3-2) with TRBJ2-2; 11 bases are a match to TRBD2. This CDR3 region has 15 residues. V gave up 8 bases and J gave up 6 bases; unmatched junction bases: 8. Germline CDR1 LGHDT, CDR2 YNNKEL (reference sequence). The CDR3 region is CASRLAGGPSGELFF. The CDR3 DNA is TGTGCCAGCCGCCTAGCGGGGGGTCCTTCCGGGGAGCTGTTTTTT.

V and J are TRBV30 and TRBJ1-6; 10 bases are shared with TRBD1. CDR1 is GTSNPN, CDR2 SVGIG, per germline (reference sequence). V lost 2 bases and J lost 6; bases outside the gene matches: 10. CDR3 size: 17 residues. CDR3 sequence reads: CAWSLLDRGVPNSPLHF. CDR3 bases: TGTGCCTGGAGTCTCTTGGACAGGGGGGTACCTAATTCACCCCTCCACTTT.

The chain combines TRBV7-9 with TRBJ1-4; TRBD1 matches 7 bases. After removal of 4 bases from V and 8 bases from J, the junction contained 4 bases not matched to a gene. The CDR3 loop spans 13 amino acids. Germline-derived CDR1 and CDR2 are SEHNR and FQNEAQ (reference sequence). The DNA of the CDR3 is TGTGCCAGCAGCTCTCCGGACAGGGAAAAACTGTTTTTT. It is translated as CASSSPDREKLFF.

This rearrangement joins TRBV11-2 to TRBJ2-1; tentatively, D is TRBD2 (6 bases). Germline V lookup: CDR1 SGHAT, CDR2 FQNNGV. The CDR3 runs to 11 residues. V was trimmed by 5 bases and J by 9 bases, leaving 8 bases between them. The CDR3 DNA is TGTGCCAGCAGCGCCGGGGGTGAGCAGTTCTTC. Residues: CASSAGGEQFF.

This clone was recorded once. CDR3 region: CASSEAGWGQPQHF. In nucleotides, the CDR3 is TGCGCCAGCAGTGAGGCAGGGTGGGGTCAGCCCCAGCATTTT. V usage is TRBV10-1 and J usage is TRBJ1-5, with a weak D call TRBD1 (5 bases). Germline values: CDR1 WNHNN, CDR2 SYGVQD (reference sequence). V gave up 2 bases and J gave up 6 bases, with 11 bases separating them. The CDR3 has 14 residues.

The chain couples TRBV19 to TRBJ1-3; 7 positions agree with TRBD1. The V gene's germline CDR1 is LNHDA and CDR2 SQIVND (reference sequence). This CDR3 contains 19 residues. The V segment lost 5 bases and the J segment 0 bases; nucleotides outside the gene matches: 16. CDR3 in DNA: TGTGCCAGTAGTCCGCTTTCCATTGGGGGACAGACCTCTGGAAACACCATATATTTT. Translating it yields CASSPLSIGGQTSGNTIYF.

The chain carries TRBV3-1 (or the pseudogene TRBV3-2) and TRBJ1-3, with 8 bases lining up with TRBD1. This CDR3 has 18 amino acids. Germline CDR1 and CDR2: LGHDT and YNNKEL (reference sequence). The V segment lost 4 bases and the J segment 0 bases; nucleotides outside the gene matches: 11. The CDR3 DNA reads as TGTGCCAGCAGCCCCCCACCGGGACAGGTGGGCTCTGGAAACACCATATATTTT. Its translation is CASSPPPGQVGSGNTIYF.

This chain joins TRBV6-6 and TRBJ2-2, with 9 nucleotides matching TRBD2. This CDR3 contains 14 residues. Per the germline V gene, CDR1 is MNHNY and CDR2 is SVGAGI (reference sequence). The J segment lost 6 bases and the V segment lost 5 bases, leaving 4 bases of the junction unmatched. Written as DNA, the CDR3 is TGTGCCAGCAGTAGGACTAGCGTGGCCGGGGAGCTGTTTTTT. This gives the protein CASSRTSVAGELFF.

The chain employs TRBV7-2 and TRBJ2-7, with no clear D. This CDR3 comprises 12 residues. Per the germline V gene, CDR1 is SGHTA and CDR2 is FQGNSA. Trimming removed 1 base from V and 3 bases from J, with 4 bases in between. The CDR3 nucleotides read TGTGCCAGCAGCTTAGGGTTCTACGAGCAGTACTTC. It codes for CASSLGFYEQYF.

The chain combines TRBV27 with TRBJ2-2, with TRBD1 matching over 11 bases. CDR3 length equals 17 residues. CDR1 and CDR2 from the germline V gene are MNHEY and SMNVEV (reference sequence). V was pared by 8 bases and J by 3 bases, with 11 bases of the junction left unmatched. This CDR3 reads CASRRTGGFMYTGELFF. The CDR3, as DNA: TGTGCCAGCCGGAGGACAGGGGGCTTTATGTACACCGGGGAGCTGTTTTTT.

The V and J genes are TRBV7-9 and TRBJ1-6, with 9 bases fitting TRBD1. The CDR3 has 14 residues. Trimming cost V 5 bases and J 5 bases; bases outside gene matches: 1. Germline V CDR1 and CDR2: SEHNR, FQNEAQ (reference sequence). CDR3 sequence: CASSRDRDNSPLHF. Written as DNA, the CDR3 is TGTGCCAGCAGCCGGGACAGGGATAATTCACCCCTCCACTTT.

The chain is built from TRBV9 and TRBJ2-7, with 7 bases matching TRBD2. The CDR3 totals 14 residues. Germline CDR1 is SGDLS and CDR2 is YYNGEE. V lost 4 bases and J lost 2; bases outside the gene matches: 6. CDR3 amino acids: CASSPRLAPYEQYF. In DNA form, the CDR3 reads TGTGCCAGCAGCCCACGACTAGCCCCCTACGAGCAGTACTTC.

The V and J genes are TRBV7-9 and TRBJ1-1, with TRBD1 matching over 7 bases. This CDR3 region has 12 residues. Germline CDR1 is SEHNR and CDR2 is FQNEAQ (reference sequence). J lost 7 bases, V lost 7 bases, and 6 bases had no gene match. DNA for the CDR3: TGTGCCAGCACCCCAGGGGGAGTTGAAGCTTTCTTT. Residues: CASTPGGVEAFF.

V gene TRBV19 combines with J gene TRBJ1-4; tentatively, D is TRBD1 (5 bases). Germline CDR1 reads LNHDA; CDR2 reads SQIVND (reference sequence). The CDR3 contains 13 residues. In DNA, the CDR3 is TGTGCGTCCCGGGACCAAACTAATGAAAAACTGTTTTTT. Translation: CASRDQTNEKLFF.

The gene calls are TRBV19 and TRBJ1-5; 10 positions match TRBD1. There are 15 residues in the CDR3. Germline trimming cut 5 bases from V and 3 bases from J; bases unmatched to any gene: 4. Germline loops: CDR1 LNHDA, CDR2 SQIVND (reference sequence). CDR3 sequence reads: CASSWGQGFNQPQHF. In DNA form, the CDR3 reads TGTGCCAGTAGTTGGGGACAGGGGTTCAATCAGCCCCAGCATTTT.

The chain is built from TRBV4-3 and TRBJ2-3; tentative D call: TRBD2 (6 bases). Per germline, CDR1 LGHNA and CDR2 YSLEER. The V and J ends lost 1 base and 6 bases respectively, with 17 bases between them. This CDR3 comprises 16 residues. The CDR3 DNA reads TGCGCCAGCAGCCAAGGGCTCGGTGGAGGGTTCGATACGCAGTATTTT. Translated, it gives CASSQGLGGGFDTQYF.

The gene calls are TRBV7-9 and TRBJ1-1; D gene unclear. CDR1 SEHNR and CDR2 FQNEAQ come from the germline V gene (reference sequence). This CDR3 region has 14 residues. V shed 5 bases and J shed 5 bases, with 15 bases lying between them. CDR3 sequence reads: CASSLTGTSTEAFF. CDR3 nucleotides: TGTGCCAGCAGCCTCACGGGCACTTCGACTGAAGCTTTCTTT. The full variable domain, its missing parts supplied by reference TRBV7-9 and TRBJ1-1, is DTGVSQNPRHKITKRGQNVTFRCDPISEHNRLYWYRQTLGQGPEFLTYFQNEAQLEKSRLLSDRFSAERPKGSFSTLEIQRTEQGDSAMYLCASSLTGTSTEAFFGQGTRLTVV.

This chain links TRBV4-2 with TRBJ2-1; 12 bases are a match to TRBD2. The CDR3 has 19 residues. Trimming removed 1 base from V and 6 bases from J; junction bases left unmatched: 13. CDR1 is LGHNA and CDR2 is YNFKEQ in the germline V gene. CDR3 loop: CASSQGVASGGAGSNEQFF. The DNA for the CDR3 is TGTGCCAGCAGCCAAGGGGTGGCTAGCGGGGGGGCCGGGAGCAATGAGCAGTTCTTC.

CDR3: CASSKAIGGYGYTF. In DNA, the CDR3 is TGTGCCAGCAGTAAAGCAATAGGAGGCTATGGCTACACCTTC. The chain recombines TRBV6-2 or TRBV6-3 with TRBJ1-2; no definite D call. This CDR3 comprises 14 residues. CDR1 MNHEY and CDR2 SVGEGT come from the germline V gene. V was trimmed by 5 bases and J by 4 bases, leaving 14 bases between them.

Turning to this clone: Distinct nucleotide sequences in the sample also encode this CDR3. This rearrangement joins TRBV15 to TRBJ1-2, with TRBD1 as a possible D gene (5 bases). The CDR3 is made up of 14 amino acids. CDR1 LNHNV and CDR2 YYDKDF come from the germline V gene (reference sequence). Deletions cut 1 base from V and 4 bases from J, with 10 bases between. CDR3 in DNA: TGTGCCACCAGCAGAGCCGGGGCCGGCTATGGCTACACCTTC. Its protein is CATSRAGAGYGYTF. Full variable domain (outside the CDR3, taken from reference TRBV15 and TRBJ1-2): DAMVIQNPRYQVTQFGKPVTLSCSQTLNHNVMYWYQQKSSQAPKLLFHYYDKDFNNEADTPDNFQSRRPNTSFCFLDIRSPGLGDTAMYLCATSRAGAGYGYTFGSGTRLTVV.

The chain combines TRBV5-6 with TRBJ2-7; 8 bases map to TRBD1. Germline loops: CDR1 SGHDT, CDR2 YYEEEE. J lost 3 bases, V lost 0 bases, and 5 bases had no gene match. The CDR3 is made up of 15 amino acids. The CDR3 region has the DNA TGTGCCAGCAGCTTGGAGGCAGGGGGCTTCTACGAGCAGTACTTC. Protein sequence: CASSLEAGGFYEQYF.

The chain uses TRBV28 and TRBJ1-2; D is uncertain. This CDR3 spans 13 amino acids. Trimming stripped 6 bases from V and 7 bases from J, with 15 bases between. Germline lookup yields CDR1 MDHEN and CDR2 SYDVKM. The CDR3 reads CASSRFVGGGYTF. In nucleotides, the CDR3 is TGTGCCAGCAGCAGATTCGTTGGAGGTGGCTACACCTTC.

This CDR3 is CASAPGDSGGRGRTETQYF. DNA of the CDR3: TGCGCCAGCGCCCCGGGGGATAGCGGGGGGCGCGGCCGCACAGAGACCCAGTACTTC. The chain combines TRBV5-1 with TRBJ2-5; TRBD2 aligns across 10 bases. The CDR3 is 19 amino acids. The germline gives CDR1 SGHRS, CDR2 YFSETQ. V lost 7 bases, J lost 4 bases, and 22 bases stayed unmatched.

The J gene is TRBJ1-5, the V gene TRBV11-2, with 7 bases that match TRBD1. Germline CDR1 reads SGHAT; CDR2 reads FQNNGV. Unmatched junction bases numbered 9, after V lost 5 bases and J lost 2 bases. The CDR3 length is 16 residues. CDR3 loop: CASSPAGGGRNQPQHF. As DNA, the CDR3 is TGTGCCAGCAGCCCCGCGGGAGGGGGCCGCAATCAGCCCCAGCATTTT.

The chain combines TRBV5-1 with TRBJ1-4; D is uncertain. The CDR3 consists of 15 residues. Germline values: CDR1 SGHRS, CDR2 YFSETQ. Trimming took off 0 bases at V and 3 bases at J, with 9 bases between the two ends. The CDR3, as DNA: TGCGCCAGCAGCTTGGGGACGGTCTCTAATGAAAAACTGTTTTTT. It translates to CASSLGTVSNEKLFF.

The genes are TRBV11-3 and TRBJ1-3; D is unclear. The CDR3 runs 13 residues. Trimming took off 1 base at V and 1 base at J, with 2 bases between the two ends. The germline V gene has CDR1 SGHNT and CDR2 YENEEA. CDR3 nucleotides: TGTGCCAGCAGCTTAGGGTCTGGAAACACCATATATTTT. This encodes CASSLGSGNTIYF. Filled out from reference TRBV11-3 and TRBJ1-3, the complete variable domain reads EAGVVQSPRYKIIEKKQPVAFWCNPISGHNTLYWYLQNLGQGPELLIRYENEEAVDDSQLPKDRFSAERLKGVDSTLKIQPAELGDSAVYLCASSLGSGNTIYFGEGSWLTVV.

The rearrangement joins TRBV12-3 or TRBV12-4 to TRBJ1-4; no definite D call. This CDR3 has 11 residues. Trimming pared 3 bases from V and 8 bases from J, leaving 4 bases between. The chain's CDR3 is CASSFGEKLFF. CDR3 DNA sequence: TGTGCCAGCAGTTTCGGCGAAAAACTGTTTTTT.